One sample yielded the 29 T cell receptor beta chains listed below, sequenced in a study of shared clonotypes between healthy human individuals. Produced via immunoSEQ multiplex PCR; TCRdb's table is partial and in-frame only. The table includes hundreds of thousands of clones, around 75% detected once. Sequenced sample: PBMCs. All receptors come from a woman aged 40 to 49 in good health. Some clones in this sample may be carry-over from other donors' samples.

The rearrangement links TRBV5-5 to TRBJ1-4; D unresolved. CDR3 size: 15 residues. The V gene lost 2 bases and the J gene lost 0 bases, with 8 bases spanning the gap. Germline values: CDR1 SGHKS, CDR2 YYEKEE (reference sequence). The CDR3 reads CASSFELATNEKLFF. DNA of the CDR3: TGTGCCAGCAGCTTTGAGCTTGCAACTAATGAAAAACTGTTTTTT. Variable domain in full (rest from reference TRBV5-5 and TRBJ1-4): DAGVTQSPTHLIKTRGQQVTLRCSPISGHKSVSWYQQVLGQGPQFIFQYYEKEERGRGNFPDRFSARQFPNYSSELNVNALLLGDSALYLCASSFELATNEKLFFGSGTQLSVL.

Here the CDR3 reads CAWRGTAGNTIYF. The CDR3 DNA sequence: TGTGCCTGGAGGGGTACTGCTGGAAACACCATATATTTT. This chain connects TRBV30 to TRBJ1-3; the D is unclear. Germline CDR1 GTSNPN, CDR2 SVGIG (reference sequence). V gave up 3 bases and J gave up 2 bases, with 8 bases separating them. The CDR3 sequence is 13 residues long.

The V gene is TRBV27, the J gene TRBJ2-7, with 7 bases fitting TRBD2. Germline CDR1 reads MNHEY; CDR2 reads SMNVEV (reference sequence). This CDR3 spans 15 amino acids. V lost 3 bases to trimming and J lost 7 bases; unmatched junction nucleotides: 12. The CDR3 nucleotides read TGTGCCAGCAGTTTTAAAGTAGCGGGCCTCTTAGAGCAGTACTTC. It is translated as CASSFKVAGLLEQYF.

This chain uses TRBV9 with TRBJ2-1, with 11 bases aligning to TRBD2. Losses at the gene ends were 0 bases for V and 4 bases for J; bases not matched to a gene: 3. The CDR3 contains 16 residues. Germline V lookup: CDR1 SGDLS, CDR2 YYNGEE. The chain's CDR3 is CASSVAGLAVYNEQFF. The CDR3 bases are TGTGCCAGCAGCGTAGCGGGACTAGCGGTTTACAATGAGCAGTTCTTC. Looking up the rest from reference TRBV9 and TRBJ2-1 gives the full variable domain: DSGVTQTPKHLITATGQRVTLRCSPRSGDLSVYWYQQSLDQGLQFLIQYYNGEERAKGNILERFSAQQFPDLHSELNLSSLELGDSALYFCASSVAGLAVYNEQFFGPGTRLTVL.

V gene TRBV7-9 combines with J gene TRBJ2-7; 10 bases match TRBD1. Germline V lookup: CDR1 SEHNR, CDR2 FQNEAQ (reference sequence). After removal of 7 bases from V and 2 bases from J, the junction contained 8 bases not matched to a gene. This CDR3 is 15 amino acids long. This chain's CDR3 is CASTSDRGAPYEQYF. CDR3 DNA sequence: TGTGCCAGCACCTCGGACAGGGGGGCCCCCTACGAGCAGTACTTC.

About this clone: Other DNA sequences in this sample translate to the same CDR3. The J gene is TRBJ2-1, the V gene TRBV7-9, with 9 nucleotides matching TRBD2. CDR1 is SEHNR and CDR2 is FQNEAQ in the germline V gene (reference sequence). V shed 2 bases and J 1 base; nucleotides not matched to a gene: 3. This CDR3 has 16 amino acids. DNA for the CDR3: TGTGCCAGCAGCTTAAGTCTAGCGGGATCCTACAATGAGCAGTTCTTC. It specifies CASSLSLAGSYNEQFF.

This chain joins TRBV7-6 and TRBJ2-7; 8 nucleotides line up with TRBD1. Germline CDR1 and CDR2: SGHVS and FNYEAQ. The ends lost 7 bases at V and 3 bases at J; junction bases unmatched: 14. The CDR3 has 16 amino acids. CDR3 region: CASTPTGTGLYYEQYF. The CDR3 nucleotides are TGTGCCAGCACCCCGACCGGGACAGGACTTTACTACGAGCAGTACTTC.

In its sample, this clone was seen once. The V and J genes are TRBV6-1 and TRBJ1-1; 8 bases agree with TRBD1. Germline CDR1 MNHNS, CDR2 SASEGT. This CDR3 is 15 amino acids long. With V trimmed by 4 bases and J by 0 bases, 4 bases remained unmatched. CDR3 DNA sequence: TGTGCCAGCAGTGCCCTGGACAGGGTGAACACTGAAGCTTTCTTT. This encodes CASSALDRVNTEAFF.

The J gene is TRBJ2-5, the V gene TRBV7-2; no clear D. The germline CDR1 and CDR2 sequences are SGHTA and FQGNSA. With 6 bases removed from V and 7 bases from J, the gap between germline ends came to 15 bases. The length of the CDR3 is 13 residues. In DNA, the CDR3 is TGTGCCAGCAGTTCCCTCAGAACCCCGACCCAGTACTTC. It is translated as CASSSLRTPTQYF. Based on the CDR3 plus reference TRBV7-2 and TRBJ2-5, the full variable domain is GAGVSQSPSNKVTEKGKDVELRCDPISGHTALYWYRQSLGQGLEFLIYFQGNSAPDKSGLPSDRFSAERTGGSVSTLTIQRTQQEDSAVYLCASSSLRTPTQYFGPGTRLLVL.

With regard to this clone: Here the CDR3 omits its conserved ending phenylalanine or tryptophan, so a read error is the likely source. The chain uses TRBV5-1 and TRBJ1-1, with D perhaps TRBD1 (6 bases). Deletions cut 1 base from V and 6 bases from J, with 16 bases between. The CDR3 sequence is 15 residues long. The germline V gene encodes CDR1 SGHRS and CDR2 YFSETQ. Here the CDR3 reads CASSLNPGGRAEAFL. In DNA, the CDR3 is TGCGCCAGCAGCTTGAACCCCGGGGGGCGCGCTGAAGCTTTCCTT.

The CDR3 here is CASSTTKNIQYF. The CDR3 DNA reads TGTGCCAGCAGCACGACCAAAAACATTCAGTACTTC. The chain combines TRBV7-2 with TRBJ2-4; D remains unclear. Germline V lookup: CDR1 SGHTA, CDR2 FQGNSA. This CDR3 has 12 amino acids. V was trimmed by 5 bases and J by 2 bases, leaving 4 bases between them.

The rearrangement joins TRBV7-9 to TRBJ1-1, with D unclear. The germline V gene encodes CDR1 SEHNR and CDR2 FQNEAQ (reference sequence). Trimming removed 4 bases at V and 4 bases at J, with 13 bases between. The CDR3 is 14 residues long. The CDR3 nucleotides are TGTGCCAGCAGCTCTTGGGAGGGAGGCACTGAAGCTTTCTTT. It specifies CASSSWEGGTEAFF.

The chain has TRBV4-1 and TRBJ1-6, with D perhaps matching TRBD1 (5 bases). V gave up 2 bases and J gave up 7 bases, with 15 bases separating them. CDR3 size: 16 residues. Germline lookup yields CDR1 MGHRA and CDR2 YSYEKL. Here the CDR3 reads CASSQPGWGENSPLHF. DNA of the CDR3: TGCGCCAGCAGCCAACCGGGGTGGGGGGAGAATTCACCCCTCCACTTT.

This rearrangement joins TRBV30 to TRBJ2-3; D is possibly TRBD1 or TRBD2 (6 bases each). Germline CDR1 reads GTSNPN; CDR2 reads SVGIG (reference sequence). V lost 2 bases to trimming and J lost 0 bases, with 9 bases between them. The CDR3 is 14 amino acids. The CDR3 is CAWSRGLSTDTQYF. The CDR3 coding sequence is TGTGCCTGGAGTCGGGGGCTTAGCACAGATACGCAGTATTTT.

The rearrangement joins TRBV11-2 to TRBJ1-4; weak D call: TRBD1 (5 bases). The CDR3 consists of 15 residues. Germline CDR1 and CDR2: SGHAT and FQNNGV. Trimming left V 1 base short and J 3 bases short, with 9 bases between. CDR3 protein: CASSLGGSPNEKLFF. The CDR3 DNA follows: TGTGCCAGCAGCTTAGGGGGCAGCCCTAATGAAAAACTGTTTTTT. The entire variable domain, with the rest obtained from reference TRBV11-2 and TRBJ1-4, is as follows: EAGVAQSPRYKIIEKRQSVAFWCNPISGHATLYWYQQILGQGPKLLIQFQNNGVVDDSQLPKDRFSAERLKGVDSTLKIQPAKLEDSAVYLCASSLGGSPNEKLFFGSGTQLSVL.

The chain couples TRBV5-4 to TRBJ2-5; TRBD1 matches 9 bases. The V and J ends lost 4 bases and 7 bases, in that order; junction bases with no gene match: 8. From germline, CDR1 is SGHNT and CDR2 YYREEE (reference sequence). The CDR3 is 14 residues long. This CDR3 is CASSNRQGGVTQYF. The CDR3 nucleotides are TGTGCCAGCAGCAACAGACAGGGGGGGGTGACCCAGTACTTC.

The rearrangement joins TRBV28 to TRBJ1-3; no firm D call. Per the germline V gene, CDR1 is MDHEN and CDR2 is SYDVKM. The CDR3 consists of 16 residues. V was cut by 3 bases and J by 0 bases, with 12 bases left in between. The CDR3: CASSLFRPLSGNTIYF. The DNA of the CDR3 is TGTGCCAGCAGTTTGTTCAGGCCGCTCTCTGGAAACACCATATATTTT.

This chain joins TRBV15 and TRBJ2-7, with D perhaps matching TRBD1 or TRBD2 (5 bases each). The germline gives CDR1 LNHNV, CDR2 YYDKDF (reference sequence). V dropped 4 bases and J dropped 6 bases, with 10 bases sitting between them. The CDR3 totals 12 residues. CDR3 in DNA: TGTGCCACCAGCACGGGGCCACGCGAGCAGTACTTC. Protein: CATSTGPREQYF.

In nucleotides, the CDR3 is TGTGCCAGTAGTCTCCAACGACAGGGAACTATCTACGAGCAGTACTTC. As protein: CASSLQRQGTIYEQYF. The chain links TRBV19 to TRBJ2-7; 7 bases are shared with TRBD1. CDR1 and CDR2 from the germline V gene are LNHDA and SQIVND (reference sequence). J was trimmed by 3 bases and V by 5 bases; bases with no gene match: 13. The CDR3 totals 16 residues. Based on the CDR3 plus reference TRBV19 and TRBJ2-7, the full variable domain is DGGITQSPKYLFRKEGQNVTLSCEQNLNHDAMYWYRQDPGQGLRLIYYSQIVNDFQKGDIAEGYSVSREKKESFPLTVTSAQKNPTAFYLCASSLQRQGTIYEQYFGPGTRLTVT.

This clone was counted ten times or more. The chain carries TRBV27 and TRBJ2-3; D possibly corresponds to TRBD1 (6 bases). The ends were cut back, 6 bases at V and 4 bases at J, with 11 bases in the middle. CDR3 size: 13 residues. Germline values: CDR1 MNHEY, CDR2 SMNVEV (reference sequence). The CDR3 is CASRYHRADTQYF. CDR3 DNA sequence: TGTGCCAGCAGGTATCACAGGGCAGATACGCAGTATTTT.

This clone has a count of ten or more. In DNA, the CDR3 is TGTGCCAGCAGCCGCCTGGGCGCGGGAGGTGGGGAGACCCAGTACTTC. Translating it yields CASSRLGAGGGETQYF. The chain recombines TRBV7-2 with TRBJ2-5, with 8 bases aligning to TRBD2. Germline V gene lookup returns CDR1 SGHTA and CDR2 FQGNSA. CDR3 length: 16 residues. V lost 5 bases to trimming and J lost 5 bases; unmatched junction nucleotides: 13.

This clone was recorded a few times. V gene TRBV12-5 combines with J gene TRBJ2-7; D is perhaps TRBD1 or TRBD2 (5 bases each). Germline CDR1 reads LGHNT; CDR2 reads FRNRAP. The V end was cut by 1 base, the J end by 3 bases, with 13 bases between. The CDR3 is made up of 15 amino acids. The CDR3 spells CASGLGDGMGYEQYF. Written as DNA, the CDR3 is TGTGCTAGTGGTTTGGGGGACGGGATGGGCTACGAGCAGTACTTC.

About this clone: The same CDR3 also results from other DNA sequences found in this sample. The CDR3 coding sequence is TGTGCCAGCAGCTCCGGACTAGCGGGCTACAATGAGCAGTTCTTC. Translating it yields CASSSGLAGYNEQFF. The chain uses TRBV7-9 and TRBJ2-1, with TRBD2 matching 11 bases. The V and J ends lost 4 bases and 3 bases, in that order; junction bases with no gene match: 2. The CDR3 runs 15 residues. Per the germline V gene, CDR1 is SEHNR and CDR2 is FQNEAQ (reference sequence).

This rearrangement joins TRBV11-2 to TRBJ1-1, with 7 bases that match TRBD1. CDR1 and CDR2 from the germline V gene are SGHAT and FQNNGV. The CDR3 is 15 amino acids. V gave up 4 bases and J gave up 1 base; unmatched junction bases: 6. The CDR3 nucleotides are TGTGCCAGCAGCTCTAGGGGGCGCGGGAACACTGAAGCTTTCTTT. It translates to CASSSRGRGNTEAFF.

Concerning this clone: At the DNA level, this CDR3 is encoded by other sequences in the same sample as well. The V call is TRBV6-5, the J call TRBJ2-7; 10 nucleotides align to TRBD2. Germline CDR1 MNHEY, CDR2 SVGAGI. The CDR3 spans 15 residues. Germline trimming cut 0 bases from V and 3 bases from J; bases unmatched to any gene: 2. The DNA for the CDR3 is TGTGCCAGCAGTTACTCGGCTAGCGGGAGCTACGAGCAGTACTTC. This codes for CASSYSASGSYEQYF.

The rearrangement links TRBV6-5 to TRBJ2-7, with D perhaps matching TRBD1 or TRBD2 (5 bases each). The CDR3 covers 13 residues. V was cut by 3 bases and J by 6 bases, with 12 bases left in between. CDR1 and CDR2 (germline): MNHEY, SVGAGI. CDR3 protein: CASSYYSGAEQYF. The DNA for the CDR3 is TGTGCCAGCAGTTATTACTCCGGGGCCGAGCAGTACTTC.

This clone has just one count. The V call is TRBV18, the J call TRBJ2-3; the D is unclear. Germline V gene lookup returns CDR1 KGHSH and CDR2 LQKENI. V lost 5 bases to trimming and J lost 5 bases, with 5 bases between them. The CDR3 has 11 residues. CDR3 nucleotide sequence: TGTGCCAGCTCAAAGATAGATACGCAGTATTTT. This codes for CASSKIDTQYF.

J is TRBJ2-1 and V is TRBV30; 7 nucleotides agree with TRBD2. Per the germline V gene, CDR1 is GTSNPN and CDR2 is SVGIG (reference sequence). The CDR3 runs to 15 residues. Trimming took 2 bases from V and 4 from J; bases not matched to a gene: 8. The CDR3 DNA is TGTGCCTGGAGTAAAGGAAGCGGGGCGTACAATGAGCAGTTCTTC. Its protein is CAWSKGSGAYNEQFF.

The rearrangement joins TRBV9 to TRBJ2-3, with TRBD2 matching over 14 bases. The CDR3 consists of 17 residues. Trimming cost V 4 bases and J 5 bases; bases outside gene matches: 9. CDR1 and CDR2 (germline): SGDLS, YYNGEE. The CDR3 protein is CASSYGTSGSVGDTQYF. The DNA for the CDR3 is TGTGCCAGCAGCTATGGGACTAGCGGGAGTGTTGGAGATACGCAGTATTTT.